This T cell receptor beta chain stems from a study of cytomegalovirus exposure and HLA in healthy donors. PCR involved 60 Vbeta and 13 Jbeta primers. Profiled with immunoSEQ multiplex PCR; TCRdb holds only in-frame clones, not every one. The repertoire holds tens of thousands of clones, with more than 55% as singletons. Deletions cut 2 bases from V and 4 bases from J, with 14 bases between. The CDR3 length is 15 residues. Looked up from germline, CDR1 is KGHSH and CDR2 is LQKENI. This chain uses TRBV18 with TRBJ1-2, with D uncertain. The receptor's source is a woman in her thirties in good health and CMV-seropositive. Sequenced input: PBMCs. CDR3: CASSPSGVSGYGYTF. DNA of the CDR3: TGTGCCAGCTCACCAAGCGGGGTCTCCGGCTATGGCTACACCTTC.